The 30 T cell receptor beta chains presented below share a single source sample, sequenced in a study of blood T cell repertoires in COVID-19. The data were produced by immunoSEQ multiplex PCR, yet TCRdb's version contains in-frame clones alone and is incomplete. Found here are almost 250,000 clones, around 86% of them singletons; the top ten hold 1.6%. The specimen sequenced was PBMCs or T cells enriched from blood (not recorded which). These receptors came from a woman aged 50 to 65 who had recovered from COVID-19.

V is TRBV11-2 and J is TRBJ1-5, with 7 bases aligning to TRBD1. The V gene's germline CDR1 is SGHAT and CDR2 FQNNGV. The CDR3 has 17 residues. Trimming at V came to 2 bases and at J to 0 bases, leaving 7 bases not matched to a gene. The CDR3 DNA follows: TGTGCCAGCAGCTTATCCAGGGGGTACTATAGCAATCAGCCCCAGCATTTT. Its translation: CASSLSRGYYSNQPQHF. Full variable domain (outside the CDR3, taken from reference TRBV11-2 and TRBJ1-5): EAGVAQSPRYKIIEKRQSVAFWCNPISGHATLYWYQQILGQGPKLLIQFQNNGVVDDSQLPKDRFSAERLKGVDSTLKIQPAKLEDSAVYLCASSLSRGYYSNQPQHFGDGTRLSIL.

The chain combines TRBV11-2 with TRBJ2-1, with 8 nucleotides matching TRBD2. CDR3 size: 16 residues. Unmatched junction bases numbered 6, after V lost 5 bases and J lost 0 bases. In germline, CDR1 is SGHAT, CDR2 FQNNGV. The CDR3 loop is CASSVRLANSYNEQFF. CDR3 in DNA: TGTGCCAGCAGCGTACGACTAGCGAACTCCTACAATGAGCAGTTCTTC.

This chain connects TRBV28 to TRBJ2-1; TRBD2 aligns across 10 bases. The CDR3 extends over 19 amino acids. The germline gives CDR1 MDHEN, CDR2 SYDVKM. V trimming: 4 bases; J trimming: 10 bases; junction bases outside the gene matches: 22. The CDR3 bases are TGTGCCAGCAGTTCTCGAACCCTAGCGGGAGCTCTCCTTCTGGGGGAGCAGTTCTTC. Translating gives CASSSRTLAGALLLGEQFF.

The chain links TRBV5-6 to TRBJ2-7, with D possibly matching TRBD1 (6 bases). Germline loops: CDR1 SGHDT, CDR2 YYEEEE. This CDR3 is 15 amino acids long. With 4 bases removed from V and 3 bases from J, the gap between germline ends came to 17 bases. CDR3 bases: TGTGCCAGCAGCAGTGGCCCCAGGGGCGGCTACGAGCAGTACTTC. Translation gives CASSSGPRGGYEQYF. Drawing the rest from reference TRBV5-6 and TRBJ2-7, the complete variable domain is DAGVTQSPTHLIKTRGQQVTLRCSPKSGHDTVSWYQQALGQGPQFIFQYYEEEERQRGNFPDRFSGHQFPNYSSELNVNALLLGDSALYLCASSSGPRGGYEQYFGPGTRLTVT.

The chain uses TRBV7-3 and TRBJ1-2, with 8 bases that match TRBD1. The CDR3 is 10 residues long. Per the germline V gene, CDR1 is SGHTA and CDR2 is FQGTGA. This CDR3 is CGTGNYGYTF. The CDR3 DNA reads TGTGGGACAGGGAACTATGGCTACACCTTC.

This clone was observed a single time. The V gene is TRBV6-5, the J gene TRBJ2-7, with D perhaps matching TRBD2 (5 bases). Germline lookup yields CDR1 MNHEY and CDR2 SVGAGI. The CDR3 has 13 residues. The ends were cut back, 8 bases at V and 2 bases at J, with 13 bases in the middle. CDR3 region: CASGRPGAYEQYF. The CDR3 DNA is TGTGCCAGCGGGCGGCCCGGGGCCTACGAGCAGTACTTC.

The sample holds one count of this clone. The chain recombines TRBV10-3 with TRBJ2-7; no firm D call. The CDR3 contains 12 residues. Deletions cut 5 bases from V and 6 bases from J, with 11 bases between. Germline loops: CDR1 ENHRY, CDR2 SYGVKD. CDR3 sequence: CAISPLRGEQYF. The CDR3 DNA reads TGTGCCATCAGTCCCCTTCGAGGCGAGCAGTACTTC.

The V gene is TRBV29-1, the J gene TRBJ1-2; 8 bases match TRBD1. This CDR3 spans 12 amino acids. Germline CDR1 and CDR2: SQVTM and ANQGSEA. V trimming: 4 bases; J trimming: 7 bases; junction bases outside the gene matches: 5. Here the CDR3 DNA reads TGCAGCGTTGGAGGGACAGGAAGTGGCTACACCTTC. As protein: CSVGGTGSGYTF.

The CDR3 spells CASSLLGVYEQFF. The DNA of the CDR3 is TGTGCCAGCAGTTTATTAGGGGTCTATGAGCAGTTCTTC. The chain is built from TRBV28 and TRBJ2-1, with a possible D match to TRBD1 (5 bases). Trimming shortened V by 1 base and J by 8 bases, and 9 bases separated the two germline ends. This CDR3 has 13 residues. Germline CDR1 reads MDHEN; CDR2 reads SYDVKM. The variable domain in full, completed from reference TRBV28 and TRBJ2-1, reads DVKVTQSSRYLVKRTGEKVFLECVQDMDHENMFWYRQDPGLGLRLIYFSYDVKMKEKGDIPEGYSVSREKKERFSLILESASTNQTSMYLCASSLLGVYEQFFGPGTRLTVL.

This chain uses TRBV5-1 with TRBJ1-4; 12 positions match TRBD1. The germline V gene encodes CDR1 SGHRS and CDR2 YFSETQ. With 1 base clipped from V and 4 bases from J, the junction kept 11 bases outside the gene matches. This CDR3 contains 19 residues. CDR3 sequence (DNA): TGCGCCAGCAGCTTGAGGGGACAGGGGGCTCACGGGGGTAATGAAAAACTGTTTTTT. Translation: CASSLRGQGAHGGNEKLFF.

The genes are TRBV4-1 and TRBJ1-4, with 8 bases lining up with TRBD1. J gave up 7 bases and V 1 base, and 5 bases lay outside the gene matches. The CDR3 sequence is 15 residues long. CDR1 and CDR2 (germline): MGHRA, YSYEKL. The CDR3 spells CASSQVSGQGEKLFF. In DNA, the CDR3 is TGCGCCAGCAGCCAAGTCTCAGGACAGGGTGAAAAACTGTTTTTT.

The table lists this clone with a count of one. The rearrangement uses TRBV28 and TRBJ2-3, with unresolved D. This CDR3 region has 13 residues. From germline, CDR1 is MDHEN and CDR2 SYDVKM. With 6 bases removed from V and 6 bases from J, the gap between germline ends came to 13 bases. CDR3 in DNA: TGTGCCAGCAGCTTAACTAAGTTGGATACGCAGTATTTT. Residues: CASSLTKLDTQYF.

This chain connects TRBV10-2 to TRBJ1-6, with D maybe TRBD1 (5 bases). Trimming stripped 7 bases from V and 6 bases from J, with 7 bases between. The CDR3 has 12 amino acids. The germline CDR1 and CDR2 sequences are WSHSY and SAAADI. The CDR3 sequence is CASKDTNSPLHF. The DNA of the CDR3 is TGCGCCAGCAAGGACACTAATTCACCCCTCCACTTT.

The chain is built from TRBV2 and TRBJ1-2, with 10 positions matching TRBD1. The CDR3 loop spans 13 amino acids. Germline V gene lookup returns CDR1 SNHLY and CDR2 FYNNEI. Unmatched junction bases numbered 5, after V lost 6 bases and J lost 7 bases. The CDR3 protein is CASRDRGAGGYTF. CDR3 coding DNA: TGTGCCAGCAGGGACAGGGGGGCGGGTGGCTACACCTTC. The whole variable domain, filled in from reference TRBV2 and TRBJ1-2, reads EPEVTQTPSHQVTQMGQEVILRCVPISNHLYFYWYRQILGQKVEFLVSFYNNEISEKSEIFDDQFSVERPDGSNFTLKIRSTKLEDSAMYFCASRDRGAGGYTFGSGTRLTVV.

The chain couples TRBV10-3 to TRBJ2-5; 7 positions agree with TRBD1. The CDR3 extends over 15 amino acids. Germline V gene sequence: CDR1 ENHRY, CDR2 SYGVKD. J was trimmed by 4 bases and V by 3 bases; bases with no gene match: 8. CDR3: CAISDEGGRGETQYF. The CDR3 DNA follows: TGTGCCATCAGTGATGAAGGGGGCAGGGGAGAGACCCAGTACTTC.

The chain couples TRBV7-3 to TRBJ2-1; the D gene is possibly TRBD1 (5 bases). Trimming stripped 4 bases from V and 9 bases from J, with 16 bases between. The CDR3 spans 14 residues. The germline V gene has CDR1 SGHTA and CDR2 FQGTGA. CDR3 protein: CASSSDGPTGEQFF. The CDR3 bases are TGTGCCAGCAGCTCCGACGGACCTACAGGTGAGCAGTTCTTC.

The chain couples TRBV5-8 to TRBJ2-5; D is uncertain. CDR3 size: 14 residues. V shed 1 base and J shed 5 bases, with 12 bases lying between them. CDR1 is SGHTS and CDR2 is YDEGEE in the germline V gene. CDR3 in amino acids: CASSLLSGRETQYF. CDR3 nucleotides: TGTGCCAGCAGCTTGTTGTCAGGTCGCGAGACCCAGTACTTC.

The chain combines TRBV25-1 with TRBJ2-5; tentative D call: TRBD2 (6 bases). Germline values: CDR1 MGHDK, CDR2 SYGVNS. This CDR3 comprises 15 residues. Deletions cut 2 bases from V and 5 bases from J, with 15 bases between. CDR3 nucleotides: TGTGCCAGCAGTGAACTCGGAGGGCCGGATGAGACCCAGTACTTC. It yields the protein CASSELGGPDETQYF.

This clone has more than one count but fewer than ten. J is TRBJ2-7 and V is TRBV6-1, with TRBD1 identical over 8 bases. V shed 1 base and J 3 bases; nucleotides not matched to a gene: 5. The CDR3 runs to 15 residues. The germline V gene encodes CDR1 MNHNS and CDR2 SASEGT. Here the CDR3 reads CASSEEGTGDYEQYF. In DNA form, the CDR3 reads TGTGCCAGCAGTGAAGAAGGGACAGGAGACTACGAGCAGTACTTC.

The chain has TRBV15 and TRBJ1-6; weak D call: TRBD1 (5 bases). The CDR3 is made up of 17 amino acids. The V gene lost 2 bases and the J gene lost 9 bases, with 20 bases spanning the gap. Germline CDR1 and CDR2: LNHNV and YYDKDF (reference sequence). The CDR3 DNA is TGTGCCACCAGCAGACCCCAAGGGCAGGGAAGGTCTTCACCCCTCCACTTT. Its translation is CATSRPQGQGRSSPLHF.

The rearrangement uses TRBV7-9 and TRBJ1-4, with TRBD1 identical over 7 bases. CDR1 is SEHNR and CDR2 is FQNEAQ in the germline V gene (reference sequence). The CDR3 loop spans 14 amino acids. V dropped 5 bases and J dropped 7; count of bases not matched to a gene: 7. CDR3 sequence reads: CASSRDRVFEKLFF. In nucleotides, the CDR3 is TGTGCCAGCAGCCGTGACAGGGTATTTGAAAAACTGTTTTTT.

The chain is built from TRBV19 and TRBJ2-3; TRBD2 matches at 8 bases. With 3 bases clipped from V and 3 bases from J, the junction kept 8 bases outside the gene matches. The CDR3 covers 16 residues. Germline CDR1 is LNHDA and CDR2 is SQIVND (reference sequence). In nucleotides, the CDR3 is TGTGCCAGTAGTATTCGGGCTAGCGGGTTTACAGATACGCAGTATTTT. Translation: CASSIRASGFTDTQYF.

V gene TRBV5-1 combines with J gene TRBJ1-4, with TRBD1 matching over 10 bases. From germline, CDR1 is SGHRS and CDR2 YFSETQ. The CDR3 consists of 16 residues. V shed 0 bases and J 8 bases; nucleotides not matched to a gene: 7. CDR3 sequence reads: CASSLAMGQGREKLFF. CDR3 in DNA: TGCGCCAGCAGCTTGGCTATGGGACAGGGGCGAGAAAAACTGTTTTTT. Supplemented by reference TRBV5-1 and TRBJ1-4, the full variable domain reads KAGVTQTPRYLIKTRGQQVTLSCSPISGHRSVSWYQQTPGQGLQFLFEYFSETQRNKGNFPGRFSGRQFSNSRSEMNVSTLELGDSALYLCASSLAMGQGREKLFFGSGTQLSVL.

V is TRBV28 and J is TRBJ1-6, with D possibly TRBD1 on 5 matching bases. The germline gives CDR1 MDHEN, CDR2 SYDVKM. This CDR3 is built from 13 residues. V shed 5 bases and J shed 18 bases, with 20 bases lying between them. The chain's CDR3 is CASSLRSRDTHHF. The CDR3 DNA reads as TGTGCCAGCAGTCTGCGGTCCAGGGATACCCACCACTTT.

This chain joins TRBV7-3 and TRBJ2-2; 13 positions match TRBD2. Per germline, CDR1 SGHTA and CDR2 FQGTGA. The CDR3 runs 14 residues. V lost 7 bases and J lost 7; bases outside the gene matches: 3. The CDR3, as DNA: TGTGCCAGCAAACTAGCGGGAGGGGACGGGGAGCTGTTTTTT. Translated: CASKLAGGDGELFF.

This clone was detected only once. The V call is TRBV18, the J call TRBJ2-1, with D possibly TRBD1 on 6 matching bases. The V gene's germline CDR1 is KGHSH and CDR2 LQKENI. The V gene lost 5 bases and the J gene lost 10 bases, with 18 bases spanning the gap. This CDR3 comprises 14 residues. The CDR3 protein is CASSVNRVMGEQFF. CDR3 coding DNA: TGTGCCAGCTCAGTAAACAGGGTTATGGGGGAGCAGTTCTTC.

The rearrangement uses TRBV5-1 and TRBJ1-2; no firm D call. V was pared by 0 bases and J by 2 bases, with 8 bases between. Germline loops: CDR1 SGHRS, CDR2 YFSETQ. CDR3 length: 14 amino acids. As DNA, the CDR3 is TGCGCCAGCAGCTTGGTTTCCAGGAACTATGGCTACACCTTC. This sequence encodes CASSLVSRNYGYTF.

The chain uses TRBV9 and TRBJ2-7; 8 nucleotides match TRBD2. Germline trimming cut 0 bases from V and 5 bases from J; bases unmatched to any gene: 7. Germline CDR1 and CDR2: SGDLS and YYNGEE. The CDR3 runs to 15 residues. This CDR3 reads CASSVDAGGFHEQYF. CDR3 sequence (DNA): TGTGCCAGCAGCGTAGATGCGGGAGGCTTCCACGAGCAGTACTTC.

V gene TRBV7-2 combines with J gene TRBJ1-2, with TRBD1 as a possible D gene (5 bases). This CDR3 has 14 amino acids. Germline V gene data show CDR1 as SGHTA and CDR2 as FQGNSA. V lost 5 bases, J lost 4 bases, and 14 bases lay in between. This CDR3 reads CASSKLRQSYGYTF. CDR3 nucleotides: TGTGCCAGCAGCAAGCTCCGACAGAGCTATGGCTACACCTTC.

V usage is TRBV19 and J usage is TRBJ1-1; D possibly corresponds to TRBD1 (6 bases). Between the trimmed V and J ends, which lost 3 bases and 0 bases, there was a span of 14 bases. This CDR3 spans 16 amino acids. CDR1 LNHDA and CDR2 SQIVND come from the germline V gene (reference sequence). DNA for the CDR3: TGTGCCAGTAGTATCAACCCCGGGACAATGAACACTGAAGCTTTCTTT. This encodes CASSINPGTMNTEAFF.